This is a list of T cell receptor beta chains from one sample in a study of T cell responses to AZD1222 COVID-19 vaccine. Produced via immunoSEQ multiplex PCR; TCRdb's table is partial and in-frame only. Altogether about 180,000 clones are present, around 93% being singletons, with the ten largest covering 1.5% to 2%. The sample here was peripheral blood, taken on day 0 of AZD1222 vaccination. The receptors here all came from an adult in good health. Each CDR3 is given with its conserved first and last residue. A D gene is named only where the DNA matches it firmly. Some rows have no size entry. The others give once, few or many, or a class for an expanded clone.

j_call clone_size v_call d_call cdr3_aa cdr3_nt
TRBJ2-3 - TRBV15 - CATSRLAKPTDTQYF TGTGCCACCAGCAGACTAGCGAAACCTACAGATACGCAGTATTTT
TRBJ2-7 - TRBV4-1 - CASSHPGQDYEQYF TGCGCCAGCAGCCATCCCGGACAAGACTACGAGCAGTACTTC
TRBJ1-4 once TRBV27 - CASSFGGTRGGDEKLFF TGTGCCAGCAGTTTTGGAGGGACGCGAGGAGGTGATGAAAAACTGTTTTTT
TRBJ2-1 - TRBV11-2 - CASSFTGLAGSSYNEQFF TGTGCCAGCAGCTTTACGGGCCTGGCAGGGAGCTCCTACAATGAGCAGTTCTTC
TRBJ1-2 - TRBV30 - CACLDVSNYGYTF TGTGCCTGCCTGGACGTCTCAAACTATGGCTACACCTTC
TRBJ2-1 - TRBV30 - CAWSRKHEQFF TGTGCCTGGAGTCGCAAGCACGAGCAGTTCTTC
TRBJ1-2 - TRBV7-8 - CASSLVLPGEGGYTF TGTGCCAGCAGCTTAGTTTTGCCGGGGGAAGGTGGCTACACCTTC
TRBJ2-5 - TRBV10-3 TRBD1 CAISERTGSQTQYF TGTGCCATCAGTGAGAGGACAGGGTCGCAGACCCAGTACTTC
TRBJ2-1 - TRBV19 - CASSPQGDEQFF TGTGCCAGTAGTCCCCAAGGGGATGAGCAGTTCTTC
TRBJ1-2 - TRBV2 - CASTPRAGMVGGYTF TGTGCCAGCACCCCTAGGGCGGGGATGGTAGGGGGCTACACCTTC
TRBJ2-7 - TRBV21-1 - CAEVGTGRYEQYF TGTGCCGAAGTCGGGACAGGGAGGTACGAGCAGTACTTC
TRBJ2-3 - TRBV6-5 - CATRGAGNTDTQYF TGTGCCACTCGGGGGGCGGGGAACACAGATACGCAGTATTTT
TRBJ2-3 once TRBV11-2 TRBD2 CASSLMPTSGTDTQYF TGTGCCAGCAGCCTAATGCCGACTAGCGGAACAGATACGCAGTATTTT
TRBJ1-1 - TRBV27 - CASGTQGNTEAFF TGTGCCAGCGGAACCCAGGGGAACACTGAAGCTTTCTTT
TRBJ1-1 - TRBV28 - CASSPRGAGLEAFF TGTGCCAGCAGTCCCCGTGGAGCGGGTCTTGAAGCTTTCTTT
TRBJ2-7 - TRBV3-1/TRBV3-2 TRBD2 CASSSGIFSYEQYF TGTGCCAGCAGCAGCGGGATATTCTCCTACGAGCAGTACTTC